This T cell receptor (beta chain) is from a study of blood T cells in healthy people across ages. Germline CDR1 and CDR2: MNHEY and SVGAGI. The CDR3 is made up of 14 amino acids. Losses at the gene ends were 2 bases for V and 7 bases for J; bases not matched to a gene: 5. Combining a sample-barcoded 5' primer with a J-beta primer mix, a second PCR ran for about 6 to 12 cycles. Individual samples furnished no less than 3 million CDR3-containing paired-end reads apiece. TCRdb ran MiXCR on the 5' RACE reads and lists one entry per CDR3 protein. The data hold approximately 1,100,000 distinct CDR3 sequences, with 40% to 50% observed a single time.

V is TRBV6-5 and J is TRBJ2-1; 7 nucleotides match TRBD1. This TCR was recovered from an older woman in good health. The sample taken for sequencing was blood. CDR3 amino acids: CASSYLQGWNEQFF. The CDR3 nucleotides read TGTGCCAGCAGTTACCTACAGGGGTGGAATGAGCAGTTCTTC.